This paragraph reports one T cell receptor (beta chain). These data come from a study of lung T cells in sarcoidosis with Löfgren's syndrome. One entry per CDR3 protein, called by TCRdb with MiXCR from the reads. This table has 15,000 to 25,000 distinct CDR3 sequences, around 23% appearing once. V was pared by 6 bases and J by 6 bases, with 8 bases of the junction left unmatched. This CDR3 contains 15 residues. Germline V gene lookup returns CDR1 LNHDA and CDR2 SQIVND (reference sequence). The rearrangement uses TRBV19 and TRBJ2-2; 9 bases fit TRBD2. The TCR comes from a human donor with sarcoidosis (Löfgren's syndrome or another form), or a control subject (not recorded which). The specimen was CD4+ T cells from bronchoalveolar lavage. The CDR3 sequence is CASRPSAGGPGELFF. In nucleotides, the CDR3 is TGTGCCAGTAGGCCCTCAGCGGGAGGACCCGGGGAGCTGTTTTTT.